This T cell receptor (beta chain) comes out of a study of T cell repertoires in cytomegalovirus infection. From germline, CDR1 is SGHTA and CDR2 FQGNSA. This CDR3 is built from 16 residues. TCRdb independently ran MiXCR on the reads; one entry per CDR3 protein. This sample has some 350,000 distinct CDR3 sequences; roughly 29% occur once, and the top ten carry about 19%. Study-wide findings and caveats: People with CMV and the relevant HLA were identified by cumulative public TCR beta family frequency. Clonotype analysis showed dominance of the ex vivo response by HLA-C-restricted CMV-specific TCR beta clonotypes.

As to this clonotype: Its antigen is undetermined. Relative to the germline gene, one junction end is altered; a read error may explain this.

J is TRBJ1-1 and V is TRBV7-2; 7 nucleotides align to TRBD1. The specimen was cultured PBMCs, collected from culture after CMV antigen stimulation. The receptor comes from a human donor in good health (CMV status not recorded). Some clones in this sample may be carry-over from other donors' samples. CDR3 DNA sequence: TGTTCCAGCAGCTTATGGGGGACAGCCTCGAACACTGAAGCTTTCTTT. Amino acids: CSSSLWGTASNTEAFF.